Below, 18 T cell receptor beta chains from the same sample are listed, as sequenced in a study of blood T cell repertoires in COVID-19. Profiling relied on immunoSEQ multiplex PCR, and the TCRdb table lists in-frame clones only, not all of them. The sample records some 150,000 clones, more than 75% being singletons. Sequencing was performed on peripheral blood. The receptors come from a human donor with acute or convalescent COVID-19. The donor label of this sample is uncertain.

V is TRBV6-5 and J is TRBJ1-2, with 10 bases that match TRBD1. With V trimmed by 2 bases and J by 6 bases, 9 bases remained unmatched. CDR3 length: 16 amino acids. Germline V lookup: CDR1 MNHEY, CDR2 SVGAGI. CDR3 bases: TGTGCCAGCAGTTACACGACAAGACAGGGGGCCAATGGCTACACCTTC. This encodes CASSYTTRQGANGYTF.

The J gene is TRBJ2-5, the V gene TRBV25-1; a possible D gene is TRBD2 (5 bases). V was cut by 2 bases and J by 5 bases, with 9 bases left in between. The CDR3 sequence is 13 residues long. CDR1 is MGHDK, CDR2 SYGVNS, per germline. The CDR3 coding sequence is TGTGCCAGCAGTGAACCCCGCGGGGAGACCCAGTACTTC. Protein: CASSEPRGETQYF.

The chain links TRBV7-6 to TRBJ2-3; TRBD1 agrees at 11 bases. Germline CDR1 reads SGHVS; CDR2 reads FNYEAQ. J gave up 5 bases and V 2 bases, and 3 bases lay outside the gene matches. CDR3 size: 15 residues. CDR3 coding DNA: TGTGCCAGCAGCTTACAGGGACAGGGGGTAGATACGCAGTATTTT. Translating it yields CASSLQGQGVDTQYF.

The rearrangement uses TRBV5-1 and TRBJ2-5, with D possibly matching TRBD2 (5 bases). This CDR3 comprises 15 residues. The V end lost 0 bases, the J end lost 2 bases, and 11 bases lay between the germline ends. Germline V gene sequence: CDR1 SGHRS, CDR2 YFSETQ. CDR3 sequence: CASSLGGRPQETQYF. Written as DNA, the CDR3 is TGCGCCAGCAGCTTGGGAGGGCGCCCGCAAGAGACCCAGTACTTC.

The rearrangement links TRBV5-1 to TRBJ2-7; possibly TRBD1 for D (6 bases). Germline V CDR1 and CDR2: SGHRS, YFSETQ. There are 15 residues in the CDR3. V lost 0 bases to trimming and J lost 5 bases, with 15 bases between them. CDR3 loop: CASSLAERQDHEQYF. As DNA, the CDR3 is TGCGCCAGCAGCTTGGCCGAGAGACAGGATCACGAGCAGTACTTC. Combining the CDR3 with reference TRBV5-1 and TRBJ2-7 gives the whole variable domain KAGVTQTPRYLIKTRGQQVTLSCSPISGHRSVSWYQQTPGQGLQFLFEYFSETQRNKGNFPGRFSGRQFSNSRSEMNVSTLELGDSALYLCASSLAERQDHEQYFGPGTRLTVT.

The genes are TRBV6-5 and TRBJ1-3; 7 bases map to TRBD1. Germline loops: CDR1 MNHEY, CDR2 SVGAGI. This CDR3 region has 13 residues. Germline trimming cut 5 bases from V and 6 bases from J; bases unmatched to any gene: 4. The CDR3 DNA is TGTGCCAGCAGTCCCGGGACAGAAAACACCATATATTTT. This translates into CASSPGTENTIYF.

The chain combines TRBV2 with TRBJ2-2; 8 bases map to TRBD1. This CDR3 is 14 amino acids long. The V gene end was trimmed by 1 base and the J gene end by 6 bases; junction bases not matched to a gene: 1. Germline CDR1 SNHLY, CDR2 FYNNEI. The DNA for the CDR3 is TGTGCCAGCAGTGAAGGGACAGGGCCCGGGGAGCTGTTTTTT. This gives the protein CASSEGTGPGELFF.

V gene TRBV10-3 combines with J gene TRBJ2-1, with D unclear. The V and J ends lost 3 bases and 5 bases respectively, with 20 bases between them. Looked up from germline, CDR1 is ENHRY and CDR2 is SYGVKD. CDR3 size: 17 residues. CDR3 residues: CAISETLDFMKNNEQFF. CDR3 coding DNA: TGTGCCATCAGTGAAACCTTAGACTTTATGAAGAACAATGAGCAGTTCTTC.

V is TRBV2 and J is TRBJ1-3; D is perhaps TRBD1 (6 bases). V was shortened by 4 bases and J by 2 bases, with 15 bases between the two germline ends. The CDR3 is 16 residues long. Germline-derived CDR1 and CDR2 are SNHLY and FYNNEI. The CDR3 spells CASSGQLGAAGNTIYF. For the CDR3, the DNA is TGTGCCAGCAGTGGTCAACTGGGGGCCGCTGGAAACACCATATATTTT.

The chain joins TRBV6-1 to TRBJ1-4; TRBD1 is a possible D gene (5 bases). CDR3 length: 18 residues. Germline-derived CDR1 and CDR2 are MNHNS and SASEGT. V was clipped by 4 bases and J by 0 bases, with 18 bases between them. The DNA for the CDR3 is TGTGCCAGCAGTGCTCCAGCGACAGCAATCCCAACTAATGAAAAACTGTTTTTT. It encodes CASSAPATAIPTNEKLFF.

This chain joins TRBV6-5 and TRBJ1-2; D unclear. Germline lookup yields CDR1 MNHEY and CDR2 SVGAGI. The CDR3 consists of 13 residues. With 2 bases removed from V and 4 bases from J, the gap between germline ends came to 8 bases. CDR3 sequence reads: CASSYRQLYGYTF. The DNA of the CDR3 is TGTGCCAGCAGTTACCGTCAACTCTATGGCTACACCTTC.

The gene calls are TRBV4-3 and TRBJ1-5; the D gene is possibly TRBD1 (5 bases). V shed 0 bases and J shed 4 bases, with 13 bases lying between them. CDR3 length: 16 residues. Germline loops: CDR1 LGHNA, CDR2 YSLEER. The CDR3 nucleotides are TGCGCCAGCAGCCAAGATTTGTCAGGGCGGAATCAGCCCCAGCATTTT. Translating it yields CASSQDLSGRNQPQHF.

A few counts support this clone. The chain combines TRBV6-2 or TRBV6-3 with TRBJ2-7, with 8 bases lining up with TRBD1. Looked up from germline, CDR1 is MNHEY and CDR2 is SVGEGT. V was pared by 6 bases and J by 0 bases, with 4 bases of the junction left unmatched. The CDR3 loop spans 14 amino acids. The CDR3 loop is CASSRQGISYEQYV. The DNA for the CDR3 is TGTGCCAGCAGCCGACAGGGGATCTCCTACGAGCAGTACGTC.

V is TRBV28 and J is TRBJ1-2; D unresolved. Germline V CDR1 and CDR2: MDHEN, SYDVKM. This CDR3 is built from 12 residues. Trimming removed 6 bases at V and 4 bases at J, with 9 bases between. CDR3 bases: TGTGCCAGCAGGTCCCCTTTCTATGGCTACACCTTC. This sequence encodes CASRSPFYGYTF.

V and J are TRBV11-1 and TRBJ2-1; tentative D call: TRBD1 (5 bases). Trimming cost V 1 base and J 6 bases, with 13 bases left between them. This CDR3 is 15 amino acids long. Per the germline V gene, CDR1 is SGHAT and CDR2 is FQDESV (reference sequence). The CDR3 is CASSLEAGYGNEQFF. The CDR3 region has the DNA TGTGCCAGCAGCTTAGAGGCAGGGTATGGCAATGAGCAGTTCTTC.

V is TRBV3-1 (or the pseudogene TRBV3-2) and J is TRBJ2-4, with D perhaps TRBD2 (5 bases). Germline V CDR1 and CDR2: LGHDT, YNNKEL (reference sequence). Trimming took 4 bases from V and 8 from J, leaving 12 bases between them. The CDR3 loop spans 13 amino acids. The CDR3 DNA is TGTGCCAGCAGCCTCTGGACTGGGGACATTCAGTACTTC. Translating it yields CASSLWTGDIQYF.

The gene calls are TRBV6-5 and TRBJ1-1; possible D gene TRBD1, 5 bases. Germline CDR1 is MNHEY and CDR2 is SVGAGI. Trimming took 5 bases from V and 11 from J, leaving 21 bases between them. The CDR3 is 14 amino acids. Here the CDR3 DNA reads TGTGCCAGCAGTCAGGCCGGCTTGGGGGGGAGGGCTTTCTTT. It yields the protein CASSQAGLGGRAFF.

This sequence joins TRBV10-3 and TRBJ2-7, with 7 bases lining up with TRBD1. The ends lost 4 bases at V and 6 bases at J; junction bases unmatched: 18. Germline V CDR1 and CDR2: ENHRY, SYGVKD. The CDR3 contains 17 residues. The CDR3 DNA sequence: TGTGCCATCAGTGGCGAACAGGGGAAGGCCATCTCTGGCGAGCAGTACTTC. Translation gives CAISGEQGKAISGEQYF.